The sequence of this T cell receptor (beta chain) was determined in a study of T cell responses to AZD1222 COVID-19 vaccine. Libraries were prepared by immunoSEQ multiplex PCR; TCRdb keeps only in-frame clonotypes and omits some of them. Of about 120,000 clones listed, approximately 90% are singletons. Broader study findings: Scientists sampled the repertoires only once the peak T cell response had passed. Vaccination with two AZD1222 doses was followed by a rise in Spike-specific TCR breadth and depth. Variant regions that are unmutated are reportedly the target of nearly half of spike-specific TCRs. Dominant at 160-218 and 743-854, vaccine-associated CD4 TCRs also spanned spike.

With regard to this clone: Its antigen is unknown.

The germline V gene encodes CDR1 SGHRS and CDR2 YFSETQ. J lost 5 bases, V lost 0 bases, and 0 bases had no gene match. The CDR3 length is 14 residues. The sequencing here drew on peripheral blood, taken on day 0 of AZD1222 vaccination. The receptor was derived from an adult in good health. The chain is built from TRBV5-1 and TRBJ2-1; 9 bases are a match to TRBD2. Here the CDR3 reads CASSLGLADNEQFF. CDR3 bases: TGCGCCAGCAGCTTGGGACTAGCGGACAATGAGCAGTTCTTC.